Sequencing of this TCR beta chain was carried out in a study of spatial heterogeneity in lung cancer. Overall study context: The study observed each unique TCR and UMI combination more than ten times on average in raw reads.

The V end was cut by 0 bases, the J end by 7 bases, with 3 bases between. The germline gives CDR1 MRHNA, CDR2 SNTAGT. The CDR3 covers 11 residues. Specified time point: sample taken at primary tumor resection. Tumor, nontumor lung or frozen PBMC supplied whole RNA, sequenced without sorting. Every TCR cDNA molecule carried a tag that served as a unique molecular identifier. TCRdb itself ran the 5' RACE reads through MiXCR, one entry per CDR3 protein. The table lists around 89,000 distinct CDR3 sequences, roughly 12% of them singletons. This receptor was taken from a male donor with early-stage non-small cell lung cancer. Sequences were derived from PBMCs, sampled at surgery. The chain couples TRBV6-4 to TRBJ2-5, with D uncertain. Written as DNA, the CDR3 is TGTGCCAGCAGTGACTCCGCGACCCAGTACTTC. Translating it yields CASSDSATQYF.